The present TCR beta chain was sequenced within a study of technical replicates of blood from several donors. The protocol was immunoSEQ multiplex PCR, while the TCRdb copy is restricted to in-frame clones and leaves out a portion. The sample contains 100,000 or so clones, over 95% of which appear only once. From germline, CDR1 is SEHNR and CDR2 FQNEAQ (reference sequence). V lost 4 bases to trimming and J lost 6 bases; unmatched junction nucleotides: 4. This CDR3 has 14 residues. Source material: T cells isolated from PBMCs. This TCR was sampled from a human donor in good health. The V gene is TRBV7-9, the J gene TRBJ1-5, with 9 positions matching TRBD1. As DNA, the CDR3 is TGTGCCAGCAGCTCAACAGGGGGCAGTCAGCCCCAGCATTTT. As protein: CASSSTGGSQPQHF.